Sequencing of this TCR beta chain was carried out in a study of T-cell memory formation after mild COVID-19. TCRdb fed the 5' RACE reads into MiXCR, producing one record per CDR3 protein. The repertoire holds 380,000 or so distinct CDR3 sequences, with around 14% as singletons. Germline lookup yields CDR1 WNHNN and CDR2 SYGVQD (reference sequence). The J segment lost 0 bases and the V segment lost 2 bases, leaving 6 bases of the junction unmatched. The CDR3 loop spans 18 amino acids. The sample consisted of PBMCs or a T cell subset sorted from them (not recorded which). This rearrangement joins TRBV10-1 to TRBJ2-1; 11 nucleotides agree with TRBD2. This TCR came from a man younger than 35 who had mild COVID-19 (a few samples of this study predate the infection). Cell type and time point are not known. This CDR3 reads CASSETSGGALSYNEQFF. In nucleotides, the CDR3 is TGCGCCAGCAGTGAGACTAGCGGGGGTGCCCTCTCCTACAATGAGCAGTTCTTC.